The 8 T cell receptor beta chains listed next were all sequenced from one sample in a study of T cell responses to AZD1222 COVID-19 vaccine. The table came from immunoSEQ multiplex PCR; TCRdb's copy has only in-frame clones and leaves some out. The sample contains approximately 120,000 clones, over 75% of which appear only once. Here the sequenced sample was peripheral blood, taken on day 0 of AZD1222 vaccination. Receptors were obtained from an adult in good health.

The CDR3 coding sequence is TGCGCCAGCAGCCGTCATAGACAGACTGGCTACGAGCAGTACTTC. Its protein is CASSRHRQTGYEQYF. The chain uses TRBV4-3 and TRBJ2-7; D possibly corresponds to TRBD1 (5 bases). V was cut by 4 bases and J by 3 bases, with 16 bases left in between. This CDR3 is 15 amino acids long. The germline V gene encodes CDR1 LGHNA and CDR2 YSLEER.

CDR3 amino acids: CASSDSRPRRLAGPRGSGELFF. The CDR3 bases are TGTGCCAGCAGTGACTCGAGGCCACGCCGGCTAGCGGGACCTCGGGGGTCCGGGGAGCTGTTTTTT. This chain uses TRBV6-4 with TRBJ2-2; TRBD2 matches at 9 bases. The CDR3 loop spans 22 amino acids. Germline V gene lookup returns CDR1 MRHNA and CDR2 SNTAGT. After removal of 0 bases from V and 6 bases from J, the junction contained 23 bases not matched to a gene.

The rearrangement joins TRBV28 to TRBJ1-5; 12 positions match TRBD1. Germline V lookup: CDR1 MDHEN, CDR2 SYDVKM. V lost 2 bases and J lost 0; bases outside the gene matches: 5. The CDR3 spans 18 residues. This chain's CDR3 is CASSLGTGGIYSNQPQHF. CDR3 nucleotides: TGTGCCAGCAGTTTAGGGACAGGGGGCATCTATAGCAATCAGCCCCAGCATTTT.

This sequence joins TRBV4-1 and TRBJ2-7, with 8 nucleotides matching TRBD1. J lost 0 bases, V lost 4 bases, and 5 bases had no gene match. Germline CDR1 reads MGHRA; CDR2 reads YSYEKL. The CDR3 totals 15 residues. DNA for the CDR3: TGCGCCAGCAGCCGAGGGACAGGAGCCTCCTACGAGCAGTACTTC. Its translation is CASSRGTGASYEQYF.

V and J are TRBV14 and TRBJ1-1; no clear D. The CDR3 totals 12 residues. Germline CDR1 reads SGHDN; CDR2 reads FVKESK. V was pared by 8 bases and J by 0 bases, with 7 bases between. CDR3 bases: TGTGCCAGCTCCAGAGTGAACACTGAAGCTTTCTTT. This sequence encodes CASSRVNTEAFF. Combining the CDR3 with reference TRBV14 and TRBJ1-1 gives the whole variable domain EAGVTQFPSHSVIEKGQTVTLRCDPISGHDNLYWYRRVMGKEIKFLLHFVKESKQDESGMPNNRFLAERTGGTYSTLKVQPAELEDSGVYFCASSRVNTEAFFGQGTRLTVV.

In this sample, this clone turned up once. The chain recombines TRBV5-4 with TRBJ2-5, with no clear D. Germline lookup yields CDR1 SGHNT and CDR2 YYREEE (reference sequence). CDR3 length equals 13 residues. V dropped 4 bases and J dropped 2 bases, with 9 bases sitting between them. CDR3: CASSPTRQETQYF. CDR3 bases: TGTGCCAGCAGCCCGACACGGCAAGAGACCCAGTACTTC.

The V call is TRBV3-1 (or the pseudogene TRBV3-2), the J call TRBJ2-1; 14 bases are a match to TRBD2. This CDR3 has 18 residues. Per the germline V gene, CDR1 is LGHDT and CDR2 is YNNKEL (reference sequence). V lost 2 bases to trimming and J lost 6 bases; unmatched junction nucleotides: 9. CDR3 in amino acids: CASSQLPGGLAGGNEQFF. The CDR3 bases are TGTGCCAGCAGCCAACTCCCGGGAGGACTAGCGGGAGGCAATGAGCAGTTCTTC.

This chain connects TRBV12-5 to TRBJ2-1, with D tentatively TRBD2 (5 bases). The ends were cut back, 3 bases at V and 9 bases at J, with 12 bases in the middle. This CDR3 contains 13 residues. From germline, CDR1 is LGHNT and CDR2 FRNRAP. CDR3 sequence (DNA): TGTGCTAGTGGTTTCGATCGGGCGGGTGAGCAGTTCTTC. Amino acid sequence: CASGFDRAGEQFF.